One sample yielded the 23 T cell receptor beta chains listed below, sequenced in a study of tumor-infiltrating lymphocytes in primary liver carcinoma. From roughly 21-30 mg of unsorted bulk tissue, DNA and RNA were co-extracted together. Total RNA amounting to roughly 480 ng was the source from which TCR beta cDNA was made with a constant-region primer. The TCR beta library was amplified through three nested multiplex PCR rounds in a modified ARM-PCR procedure. With TRBV1-TRBV30 forward primers and a C-beta reverse primer, the first two PCR rounds were run for about 10 cycles each. One entry per CDR3 protein results from TCRdb running MiXCR on the multiplex PCR reads. Altogether 99,000 or so distinct CDR3 sequences are present, approximately 78% being singletons, with the ten largest covering 15% to 20%. The sequenced sample was liver tumor tissue from sampling region 3. Subset defined: tumor region T3, left-lateral pole. All receptors come from a man between 35 and 55 years old with primary liver carcinoma and hepatitis B virus infection.

As concerns this clonotype: Without the conserved terminal phenylalanine or tryptophan, this CDR3 likely stems from a read error. It is unclear where the CDR3 begins or ends on the DNA, so no DNA is shown, and the CDR3 is as TCRdb lists it. The chain recombines TRBV29-1 with TRBJ2-5; the table's TRBD1 call for D was not verified on the DNA. The CDR3 is made up of 12 amino acids, end residues included. Germline loops: CDR1 SQVTM, CDR2 ANQGSEA. The CDR3 here is CSASGAQETQHL.

Comments on this clonotype: The junction differs from germline at one of its ends, possibly a read error. This CDR3 is CACSCPIGLLSSYEQYF. The CDR3 region has the DNA TGTGCCTGCAGTTGCCCGATCGGGCTCCTTAGCTCCTACGAGCAGTACTTC. The rearrangement links TRBV6-2 or TRBV6-3 to TRBJ2-7, with no clear D. Looked up from germline, CDR1 is MNHEY and CDR2 is SVGEGT. The CDR3 is made up of 17 amino acids.

The chain has TRBV12-3 or TRBV12-4 and TRBJ1-1; perhaps TRBD1 as D (6 bases). The CDR3 length is 14 residues. V lost 9 bases, J lost 6 bases, and 20 bases lay in between. The CDR3 region has the DNA TGTGCCAGTAGTGGACGTCGGGGGCCGGCTGAAGCTTTCTTT. This sequence encodes CASSGRRGPAEAFF.

To note about this clonotype: Being one base from a much bigger clone, this may be a read error. Because the CDR3 is missing its conserved closing phenylalanine or tryptophan, this is likely a read error. The V and J genes are TRBV5-1 and TRBJ2-2; D is unclear. The CDR3 is made up of 14 amino acids. Germline lookup yields CDR1 SGHRS and CDR2 YFSETQ. Trimming left V 7 bases short and J 3 bases short, with 13 bases between. Written as DNA, the CDR3 is TGCGCCAGCCGACTCTTGTCGGACACCGGGGAGCTGTTTTAT. Amino acids: CASRLLSDTGELFY.

The rearrangement joins TRBV29-1 to TRBJ2-7; 7 bases map to TRBD1. The CDR3 has 12 residues. V was clipped by 4 bases and J by 8 bases; unmatched bases: 8. Germline V gene data show CDR1 as SQVTM and CDR2 as ANQGSEA. CDR3 in DNA: TGCAGCGTTGCCCCGACAGGGCTCCAGCAGTACTTC. Translated: CSVAPTGLQQYF.

Notes on this clonotype: As the CDR3 is not closed by the conserved phenylalanine or tryptophan, this likely results from a read error. CDR3 in amino acids: CNGGTGTGELFL. The CDR3 nucleotides are TGCAACGGAGGGACAGGGACCGGGGAGCTGTTTTTA. The J gene is TRBJ2-2, the V gene TRBV29-1; 9 bases map to TRBD1. The CDR3 has 12 amino acids. Germline V gene data show CDR1 as SQVTM and CDR2 as ANQGSEA.

The CDR3 spells CVNRASQGRDRSGANVLTF. The CDR3 DNA is TGTGTCAACAGGGCCTCTCAGGGCAGGGACCGCTCTGGGGCCAACGTCCTGACTTTC. This chain links TRBV6-1 with TRBJ2-6, with a tentative D call TRBD1 (6 bases). Germline V gene lookup returns CDR1 MNHNS and CDR2 SASEGT. This CDR3 has 19 residues.

Concerning this clonotype itself: An end of the junction does not agree with germline; a read error may underlie this. This rearrangement joins TRBV6-6 to TRBJ1-1, with a possible D match to TRBD1 (6 bases). The CDR3 extends over 13 amino acids. Germline CDR1 and CDR2: MNHNY and SVGAGI (reference sequence). For the CDR3, the DNA is TGTGCCAGCAGCACAAGGGGGGCTACTGGAGCTTTCTTT. It encodes CASSTRGATGAFF.

With respect to this clonotype: The junction and the germline gene differ at one end; a read error may be behind it. CDR3 residues: CARSLGLINTEAFF. CDR3 DNA sequence: TGTGCCAGGAGTTTAGGGCTCATAAACACTGAAGCTTTCTTT. The J gene is TRBJ1-1, the V gene TRBV12-3 or TRBV12-4; no clear D. The CDR3 is 14 amino acids.

This chain uses TRBV6-1 with TRBJ2-7; D may match TRBD1 or TRBD2 (7 bases each). Germline assignment: CDR1 MNHNS and CDR2 SASEGT. Trimming shortened V by 3 bases and J by 13 bases, and 28 bases separated the two germline ends. This CDR3 contains 16 residues. In nucleotides, the CDR3 is TGTGCCAGCAGTGAGGATCCAGGGGGGGGCTCCTACGAGTATTACTTC. Its translation: CASSEDPGGGSYEYYF.

With regard to this clonotype: One end of the junction varies from germline; a read error may be responsible. This chain uses TRBV11-2 with TRBJ2-3; 7 bases agree with TRBD2. This CDR3 comprises 17 residues. Germline V gene data show CDR1 as SGHAT and CDR2 as FQNNGV. The CDR3 DNA follows: TGTGCTAGCAGCTTAGATCCGGGGGAGACTAGCACAAATACGCACTATTTT. The encoded protein is CASSLDPGETSTNTHYF.

This chain connects TRBV6-2 or TRBV6-3 to TRBJ2-7; TRBD2 might be the D (5 bases). CDR3 length: 12 amino acids. V lost 5 bases, J lost 10 bases, and 15 bases lay in between. From germline, CDR1 is MNHEY and CDR2 SVGEGT. CDR3 sequence (DNA): TGTGCCAGCAGTGTGGACCGGGGTGATCAGTACTTC. Translating it yields CASSVDRGDQYF.

As concerns this clonotype: Its ends do not fully match the called genes, so a read error is possible. This rearrangement joins TRBV12-3 or TRBV12-4 to TRBJ1-2; D is possibly TRBD1 (5 bases). The CDR3 covers 12 residues. CDR3 protein: CANSLQAGDYTF. The DNA for the CDR3 is TGTGCCAACAGTTTACAGGCAGGTGACTACACCTTC.

The genes are TRBV29-1 and TRBJ2-3; 14 bases agree with TRBD2. Germline trimming cut 6 bases from V and 5 bases from J; bases unmatched to any gene: 7. This CDR3 is 15 amino acids long. Germline V gene data show CDR1 as SQVTM and CDR2 as ANQGSEA. The CDR3 loop reads CSVGTSGSLKDTQYF. The CDR3 DNA follows: TGCAGCGTAGGGACTAGCGGGAGTTTGAAAGATACGCAGTATTTT.

Relative to its sample, this clonotype is medium-sized (0.01 to 0.1%). The rearrangement uses TRBV29-1 and TRBJ2-1, with 10 bases that match TRBD2. V dropped 2 bases and J dropped 4; count of bases not matched to a gene: 8. CDR1 and CDR2 (germline): SQVTM, ANQGSEA. CDR3 length: 16 amino acids. The CDR3 loop is CSVEPYTSGMYNEQFF. The CDR3 coding sequence is TGCAGCGTTGAACCGTACACTAGCGGGATGTACAATGAGCAGTTCTTC.

The chain's CDR3 is CDRTNTGTGDEQYF. The CDR3 coding sequence is TGTGACCGGACTAATACCGGGACAGGGGACGAGCAGTACTTC. V and J are TRBV30 and TRBJ2-7, with TRBD1 matching over 10 bases. Germline CDR1 GTSNPN, CDR2 SVGIG (reference sequence). The CDR3 loop spans 14 amino acids. The full variable domain, its missing parts supplied by reference TRBV30 and TRBJ2-7, is SQTIHQWPATLVQPVGSPLSLECTVEGTSNPNLYWYRQAAGRGLQLLFYSVGIGQISSEVPQNLSASRPQDRQFILSSKKLLLSDSGFYLCDRTNTGTGDEQYFGPGTRLTVT.

A remark on this clonotype: The junction does not match germline at one end; this may be a read error. The chain uses TRBV11-3 and TRBJ2-1; D is uncertain. From germline, CDR1 is SGHNT and CDR2 YENEEA. The CDR3 is made up of 12 amino acids. The CDR3 nucleotides are TGTGCCAGCAGATTAAATGCCGATGAGCAGTCCTTC. Protein sequence: CASRLNADEQSF.

The chain couples TRBV6-1 to TRBJ1-1; D call uncertain. Germline lookup yields CDR1 MNHNS and CDR2 SASEGT. This CDR3 is built from 13 residues. The DNA of the CDR3 is TGTCTCAGCAGTGATGGTAGGAACACTGAAGCTTTCTTT. It encodes CLSSDGRNTEAFF.

The chain couples TRBV29-1 to TRBJ1-2, with D unresolved. CDR3 length: 12 residues. V was shortened by 8 bases and J by 2 bases, with 12 bases between the two germline ends. The germline gives CDR1 SQVTM, CDR2 ANQGSEA. The CDR3 nucleotides read TGCAGCAGTGGAGGATTGAACTATGGCTACACCTTC. Translated: CSSGGLNYGYTF.

This clonotype was seen once. One junction end disagrees with the germline gene, perhaps due to a read error. V and J are TRBV6-2 or TRBV6-3 and TRBJ2-7, with 9 positions matching TRBD1. The CDR3 covers 14 residues. Germline V CDR1 and CDR2: MNHEY, SVGEGT. CDR3 loop: CVSSLRDRVDEQYF. CDR3 sequence (DNA): TGTGTCAGCAGCCTCAGGGACAGGGTCGACGAGCAGTACTTC.

Comment on this clonotype: Without the conserved terminal phenylalanine or tryptophan, this CDR3 likely stems from a read error. The chain recombines TRBV6-6 with TRBJ1-1, with 10 nucleotides matching TRBD1. This CDR3 is built from 14 residues. The V gene's germline CDR1 is MNHNY and CDR2 SVGAGI (reference sequence). The CDR3 here is CASNGTGVRTEAFL. DNA for the CDR3: TGCGCCAGCAATGGGACAGGGGTAAGGACTGAAGCTTTCCTT.

Details on this clonotype: The junction and the germline gene differ at one end; a read error may be behind it. The chain joins TRBV11-1 to TRBJ2-7; D tentatively reads TRBD1 or TRBD2 (5 bases each). Germline CDR1 reads SGHAT; CDR2 reads FQDESV (reference sequence). This CDR3 has 16 residues. Here the CDR3 reads CARRLRVRASLGEHYF. CDR3 sequence (DNA): TGTGCCAGGAGGCTGCGCGTCAGGGCGTCCCTGGGGGAGCACTACTTC.

Regarding this clonotype: One end of the junction is discordant with germline, which a read error may explain. The chain recombines TRBV14 with TRBJ2-1, with 8 bases aligning to TRBD2. This CDR3 spans 16 amino acids. Per germline, CDR1 SGHDN and CDR2 FVKESK. CDR3 DNA sequence: TGTGCCGGCAGTGCCGTAGCGGGATGGGTAAACAATAGGCAGTTCTTC. Protein sequence: CAGSAVAGWVNNRQFF.